This TCR beta chain was captured by sequencing in a study of cytomegalovirus exposure and HLA in healthy donors. Study-wide points: Productive rates of about 87% or about 30% were seen for most TCR beta V segments in an earlier analysis.

Remarks on this clone: The target antigen is unknown.

This PCR relied on a set of 60 Vbeta primers and 13 Jbeta primers. TCRdb keeps only in-frame clones here, not all; method: immunoSEQ multiplex PCR. This sample has about 200,000 clones, with about 90% found just once. This receptor was taken from a boy younger than 10 in good health and CMV-seronegative. The specimen was PBMCs.

The CDR3 DNA reads as TGTGCCAGCAGCTTAGACGCCGTGGCAGGGGCAGTGGGCTACACCTTC. Translating it yields CASSLDAVAGAVGYTF. The chain uses TRBV7-9 and TRBJ1-2; possibly TRBD1 for D (6 bases). Trimming cost V 1 base and J 8 bases, with 20 bases left between them. Germline loops: CDR1 SEHNR, CDR2 FQNEAQ (reference sequence). CDR3 length: 16 residues. The full variable domain, in which reference TRBV7-9 and TRBJ1-2 provide the parts outside the CDR3, is DTGVSQNPRHKITKRGQNVTFRCDPISEHNRLYWYRQTLGQGPEFLTYFQNEAQLEKSRLLSDRFSAERPKGSFSTLEIQRTEQGDSAMYLCASSLDAVAGAVGYTFGSGTRLTVV.